This entry concerns a single T cell receptor (beta chain). What it binds is not known. Each molecule of TCR cDNA was tagged with one unique molecular identifier. TCRdb fed the 5' RACE reads into MiXCR, producing one record per CDR3 protein. The sample includes tens of thousands of distinct CDR3 sequences, less than 15% of them seen just once. This record belongs to a study of spatial heterogeneity in lung cancer. Overall study findings and caveats: Ubiquitous expanded tumor TCRs were observed in blood more at resection than follow-up.

This sample's time point: sample taken at primary tumor resection. Whole RNA obtained from tumor, nontumor lung or frozen PBMC underwent sequencing without sorting. The material was PBMCs, obtained at surgery. The TCR sequence derives from a male donor with early-stage non-small cell lung cancer.

The CDR3 is CASSGDREDTQYF. The CDR3 region has the DNA TGTGCCAGCAGCGGGGACAGGGAAGATACGCAGTATTTT. The V and J genes are TRBV7-2 and TRBJ2-3; 9 bases align to TRBD1. Germline trimming cut 5 bases from V and 5 bases from J; bases unmatched to any gene: 2. Germline V CDR1 and CDR2: SGHTA, FQGNSA. The CDR3 has 13 residues.